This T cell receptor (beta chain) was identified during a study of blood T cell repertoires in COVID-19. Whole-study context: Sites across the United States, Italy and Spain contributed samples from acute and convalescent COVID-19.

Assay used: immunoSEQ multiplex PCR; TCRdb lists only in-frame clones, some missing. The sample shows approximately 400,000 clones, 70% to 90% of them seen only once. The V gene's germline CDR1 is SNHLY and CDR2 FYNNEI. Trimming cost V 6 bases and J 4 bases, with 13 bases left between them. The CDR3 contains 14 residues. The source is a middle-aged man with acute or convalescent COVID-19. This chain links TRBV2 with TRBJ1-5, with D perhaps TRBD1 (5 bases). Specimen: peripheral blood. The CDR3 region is CASRGGGGNQPQHF. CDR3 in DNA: TGTGCCAGCAGGGGCGGGGGAGGAAATCAGCCCCAGCATTTT.